This T cell receptor (beta chain) was obtained from a study of cytomegalovirus exposure and HLA in healthy donors. Study findings and constraints: Several V segments, TRBV6-2 and TRBV6-3 among them, could not be told apart and were dropped.

As for this clone: No antigen is known for it.

Whereas donors were nominally healthy upon sampling, unrecorded immune exposures were probable. The V segment lost 4 bases and the J segment 3 bases; nucleotides outside the gene matches: 5. This CDR3 region has 14 residues. Looked up from germline, CDR1 is MNHEY and CDR2 is SMNVEV (reference sequence). PCR was performed using 60 Vbeta and 13 Jbeta primers. Assay used: immunoSEQ multiplex PCR; TCRdb lists only in-frame clones, some missing. The data show about 140,000 clones, with 75% to 90% seen just once and 1.2% held by the top ten. What was sequenced was PBMCs. The J gene is TRBJ2-7, the V gene TRBV27, with 8 bases identical to TRBD2. The clonotype comes from a female donor in good health and CMV-seronegative. CDR3 nucleotides: TGTGCCAGCAGTTGGACTCGGGGGGGCTACGAGCAGTACTTC. Translating gives CASSWTRGGYEQYF.